These 26 T cell receptor beta chains were sequenced from one sample in a study of T cell responses to AZD1222 COVID-19 vaccine. Some clones are missing from TCRdb's copy, which holds only in-frame ones; the method was immunoSEQ multiplex PCR. The data contain around 140,000 clones, 75% to 90% of them singletons. Sequencing used peripheral blood, obtained on day 0 of AZD1222 vaccination. These receptor sequences come from an adult in good health.

The rearrangement joins TRBV21-1 to TRBJ1-3. TRBV21-1 is deemed a pseudogene. The CDR3 runs to 18 residues. CDR3 protein: CASSKVGGTFFSGNTIYF. CDR3 sequence (DNA): TGTGCCAGCAGCAAAGTGGGCGGTACCTTTTTCTCTGGAAACACCATATATTTT.

This clone was found once. The chain uses TRBV9 and TRBJ1-1; no clear D. The CDR3 has 13 amino acids. Trimming took 4 bases from V and 4 from J, leaving 11 bases between them. Germline CDR1 SGDLS, CDR2 YYNGEE. The CDR3 DNA reads as TGTGCCAGCAGCCCGGGGATCCTCACTGAAGCTTTCTTT. Its translation is CASSPGILTEAFF.

Written as DNA, the CDR3 is TGTGCCAGCAGCTTATATCTGCAGGGTGCAGATACGCAGTATTTT. It is translated as CASSLYLQGADTQYF. V is TRBV7-2 and J is TRBJ2-3, with D possibly being TRBD1 (5 bases). The CDR3 is made up of 15 amino acids. Germline V gene sequence: CDR1 SGHTA, CDR2 FQGNSA. Trimming took off 2 bases at V and 4 bases at J, with 13 bases between the two ends.

The rearrangement links TRBV11-2 to TRBJ2-1; D unresolved. Germline V gene lookup returns CDR1 SGHAT and CDR2 FQNNGV. Trimming left V 0 bases short and J 2 bases short, with 8 bases between. This CDR3 has 15 residues. CDR3 coding DNA: TGTGCCAGCAGCTTAGAAGTACCAGCCTACAATGAGCAGTTCTTC. This encodes CASSLEVPAYNEQFF.

The J gene is TRBJ2-7, the V gene TRBV28; D not resolved. CDR1 and CDR2 from the germline V gene are MDHEN and SYDVKM. This CDR3 region has 12 residues. V was shortened by 6 bases and J by 2 bases, with 8 bases between the two germline ends. CDR3 sequence (DNA): TGTGCCAGCAGAGGCCGAGCCTACGAGCAGTACTTC. The encoded protein is CASRGRAYEQYF.

The CDR3 region is CASSERARQAKNIQYF. CDR3 nucleotides: TGTGCCAGCAGTGAACGGGCACGACAAGCCAAAAACATTCAGTACTTC. V gene TRBV2 combines with J gene TRBJ2-4; D remains ambiguous. Germline values: CDR1 SNHLY, CDR2 FYNNEI. V was clipped by 2 bases and J by 0 bases, with 11 bases between them. The CDR3 consists of 16 residues. Supplemented by reference TRBV2 and TRBJ2-4, the full variable domain reads EPEVTQTPSHQVTQMGQEVILRCVPISNHLYFYWYRQILGQKVEFLVSFYNNEISEKSEIFDDQFSVERPDGSNFTLKIRSTKLEDSAMYFCASSERARQAKNIQYFGAGTRLSVL.

The V and J genes are TRBV10-3 and TRBJ1-6; D may be TRBD1 (5 bases). Germline V gene data show CDR1 as ENHRY and CDR2 as SYGVKD. This CDR3 region has 14 residues. With 2 bases removed from V and 8 bases from J, the gap between germline ends came to 10 bases. CDR3 sequence reads: CAISEDSEDSPLHF. The DNA of the CDR3 is TGTGCCATCAGTGAGGACAGTGAAGATTCACCCCTCCACTTT.

This clone was seen more than once but under ten times. The chain uses TRBV9 and TRBJ1-1; D call uncertain. Germline CDR1 SGDLS, CDR2 YYNGEE. With 8 bases removed from V and 0 bases from J, the gap between germline ends came to 8 bases. This CDR3 region has 12 residues. The CDR3: CASSPMNTEAFF. CDR3 bases: TGTGCCAGTTCGCCGATGAACACTGAAGCTTTCTTT.

This clone was picked up one time. The chain employs TRBV15 and TRBJ1-6; tentatively, D is TRBD1 (5 bases). Trimming cost V 6 bases and J 8 bases, with 17 bases left between them. From germline, CDR1 is LNHNV and CDR2 YYDKDF (reference sequence). This CDR3 contains 15 residues. In nucleotides, the CDR3 is TGTGCCACCAGAGGCCGGGGCGAAGGGGATTCACCCCTCCACTTT. Residues: CATRGRGEGDSPLHF.

The genes are TRBV27 and TRBJ2-3; 8 nucleotides agree with TRBD2. Germline assignment: CDR1 MNHEY and CDR2 SMNVEV (reference sequence). V was clipped by 7 bases and J by 1 base; unmatched bases: 10. The CDR3 has 16 residues. DNA for the CDR3: TGTGCCAGCAATACTTTCCTAGCGGGCCGCACAGATACGCAGTATTTT. Amino acid sequence: CASNTFLAGRTDTQYF.

The gene calls are TRBV28 and TRBJ1-4, with D perhaps TRBD1 (5 bases). The CDR3 extends over 14 amino acids. Germline values: CDR1 MDHEN, CDR2 SYDVKM. Trimming shortened V by 5 bases and J by 6 bases, and 13 bases separated the two germline ends. The CDR3 protein is CASSQTGPYEKLFF. Written as DNA, the CDR3 is TGTGCCAGCAGTCAGACGGGGCCATATGAAAAACTGTTTTTT.

V and J are TRBV5-6 and TRBJ2-7, with D unresolved. V shed 1 base and J shed 4 bases, with 9 bases lying between them. CDR3 length: 13 amino acids. In germline, CDR1 is SGHDT, CDR2 YYEEEE. The CDR3 spells CASSLPLGYEQYF. CDR3 bases: TGTGCCAGCAGCTTGCCCCTGGGGTACGAGCAGTACTTC.

The rearrangement joins TRBV27 to TRBJ1-2, with 7 bases aligning to TRBD1. V shed 7 bases, J shed 8 bases, and the junction held 10 bases outside the gene matches. Germline V gives CDR1 MNHEY, CDR2 SMNVEV (reference sequence). This CDR3 is built from 13 residues. Here the CDR3 DNA reads TGTGCCAGCACTACAACAGGGGCTTACGGCTACACCTTC. Translated, it gives CASTTTGAYGYTF.

The J gene is TRBJ2-7, the V gene TRBV12-3 or TRBV12-4, with D hard to call. The CDR3 is 13 amino acids. Trimming shortened V by 4 bases and J by 7 bases, and 14 bases separated the two germline ends. CDR3 in amino acids: CASSSPPWREQYF. In DNA, the CDR3 is TGTGCCAGCAGTTCCCCCCCGTGGCGGGAGCAGTACTTC.

This chain uses TRBV27 with TRBJ1-5; 8 bases are shared with TRBD1. The J segment lost 5 bases and the V segment lost 5 bases, leaving 11 bases of the junction unmatched. Germline CDR1 reads MNHEY; CDR2 reads SMNVEV (reference sequence). The CDR3 length is 16 residues. CDR3 residues: CASSTGQGDLYQPQHF. The CDR3 DNA reads as TGTGCCAGCAGTACCGGACAGGGAGATTTGTATCAGCCCCAGCATTTT.

The V call is TRBV3-1 (or the pseudogene TRBV3-2), the J call TRBJ1-2; D unclear. Germline V CDR1 and CDR2: LGHDT, YNNKEL (reference sequence). The V end was cut by 6 bases, the J end by 5 bases, with 10 bases between. CDR3 length equals 12 residues. In nucleotides, the CDR3 is TGTGCCAGCAGTCAAAACTTATATGGCTACACCTTC. Translated: CASSQNLYGYTF.

Only one count was recorded for this clone. This chain uses TRBV14 with TRBJ1-4, with D possibly being TRBD1 (5 bases). The CDR3 is made up of 17 amino acids. V gave up 9 bases and J gave up 0 bases, with 20 bases separating them. Looked up from germline, CDR1 is SGHDN and CDR2 is FVKESK. This CDR3 is CASSRTHRGATNEKLFF. CDR3 nucleotides: TGTGCCAGTAGTCGGACACATCGAGGGGCAACTAATGAAAAACTGTTTTTT.

In DNA form, the CDR3 reads TGTGCCAGCAGCTCCCGCCCGGGAGATACGCAGTATTTT. Protein sequence: CASSSRPGDTQYF. This chain joins TRBV5-6 and TRBJ2-3; D gene ambiguous. Trimming removed 3 bases from V and 5 bases from J, with 10 bases in between. The length of the CDR3 is 13 residues. The germline V gene encodes CDR1 SGHDT and CDR2 YYEEEE.

The rearrangement joins TRBV5-1 to TRBJ2-5; TRBD2 agrees at 8 bases. Losses at the gene ends were 2 bases for V and 6 bases for J; bases not matched to a gene: 21. This CDR3 comprises 19 residues. In germline, CDR1 is SGHRS, CDR2 YFSETQ. The DNA for the CDR3 is TGCGCCAGCAGCTTTAGTCGGAGTAGCGGGGATTCCCGACCCCAGACCCAGTACTTC. Encoded protein: CASSFSRSSGDSRPQTQYF.

The CDR3 region is CASSGWDSTSYEQYF. The CDR3 DNA follows: TGTGCCAGCAGTGGCTGGGACAGCACTTCCTACGAGCAGTACTTC. The rearrangement joins TRBV28 to TRBJ2-7; 7 positions agree with TRBD1. Germline V gene sequence: CDR1 MDHEN, CDR2 SYDVKM. CDR3 length: 15 residues. Trimming took 5 bases from V and 1 from J; bases not matched to a gene: 8.

This sequence joins TRBV27 and TRBJ1-5; maybe TRBD1 (5 bases). Germline CDR1 MNHEY, CDR2 SMNVEV (reference sequence). The CDR3 is made up of 17 amino acids. V shed 3 bases and J shed 2 bases, with 17 bases lying between them. The CDR3 DNA reads TGTGCCAGCAGTTTGCTCAGGGCGGGGTTGCGCAATCAGCCCCAGCATTTT. This translates into CASSLLRAGLRNQPQHF.

J is TRBJ1-1 and V is TRBV2; the D is unclear. Germline CDR1 SNHLY, CDR2 FYNNEI. The CDR3 sequence is 15 residues long. V was cut by 0 bases and J by 1 base, with 9 bases left in between. The CDR3 DNA reads TGTGCCAGCAGTGAAGCTTGGGGTTCGAACACTGAAGCTTTCTTT. Amino acid sequence: CASSEAWGSNTEAFF. Drawing the rest from reference TRBV2 and TRBJ1-1, the complete variable domain is EPEVTQTPSHQVTQMGQEVILRCVPISNHLYFYWYRQILGQKVEFLVSFYNNEISEKSEIFDDQFSVERPDGSNFTLKIRSTKLEDSAMYFCASSEAWGSNTEAFFGQGTRLTVV.

The sample holds one count of this clone. The chain carries TRBV27 and TRBJ2-5; D gene unclear. This CDR3 has 11 residues. CDR1 is MNHEY, CDR2 SMNVEV, per germline (reference sequence). Trimming left V 4 bases short and J 2 bases short, with 2 bases between. In DNA, the CDR3 is TGTGCCAGCAGTTCACAAGAGACCCAGTACTTC. Translating gives CASSSQETQYF.

This chain uses TRBV4-1 with TRBJ1-5, with D unclear. The CDR3 contains 13 residues. The V gene's germline CDR1 is MGHRA and CDR2 YSYEKL. V was pared by 4 bases and J by 6 bases, with 10 bases between. CDR3 protein: CASSPPMSQPQHF. The CDR3 nucleotides are TGCGCCAGCAGCCCCCCCATGAGTCAGCCCCAGCATTTT.

This rearrangement joins TRBV27 to TRBJ1-2, with D perhaps matching TRBD1 (6 bases). The CDR3 loop spans 13 amino acids. Germline CDR1 and CDR2: MNHEY and SMNVEV (reference sequence). Trimming cost V 8 bases and J 3 bases, with 13 bases left between them. The DNA of the CDR3 is TGTGCCAGCCGGGACACGGAATACTATGGCTACACCTTC. Protein: CASRDTEYYGYTF.

This clone was recorded only once. The chain uses TRBV18 and TRBJ1-4, with a possible D match to TRBD1 (5 bases). CDR1 KGHSH and CDR2 LQKENI come from the germline V gene. The CDR3 consists of 13 residues. V lost 5 bases, J lost 8 bases, and 12 bases lay in between. Here the CDR3 DNA reads TGTGCCAGCTCAACGACCAGACAGGAAAAACTGTTTTTT. Translated, it gives CASSTTRQEKLFF.